This T cell receptor (beta chain) was identified in a study of blood T cell repertoires in COVID-19. Study background: From the United States, Italy and Spain came samples of acute and convalescent COVID-19. PBMCs, B-cell-depleted T cells, or T cells provided the cDNA or gDNA that made up the material.

CDR1 and CDR2 from the germline V gene are LNHDA and SQIVND (reference sequence). CDR3 size: 14 residues. V gave up 1 base and J gave up 6 bases, with 13 bases separating them. Per the study methods: It was from reference gene primer amplification that nucleated cell counts were estimated. Assay: immunoSEQ multiplex PCR; the TCRdb copy retains only in-frame clones and omits some. V and J calls and clone size follow that table, whereas D and trimming were derived from the DNA. Among around 440,000 clones listed, about 87% were seen once. The sequencing sample was made of peripheral blood. The TCR originated in a woman aged 50 to 60 with COVID-19, enrolled during active disease. This chain joins TRBV19 and TRBJ2-7; D perhaps matches TRBD1 (6 bases). As DNA, the CDR3 is TGTGCCAGTAGTATAGGGGCAGGGGATCGCGAGCAGTACTTC. Protein: CASSIGAGDREQYF.